Following are 15 T cell receptor beta chains from one sample sequenced in a study of T cell responses to AZD1222 COVID-19 vaccine. Sequencing was performed with immunoSEQ multiplex PCR; in TCRdb, only in-frame clones are kept and a portion is missing. Among over 45,000 clones, about three quarters were seen once, and the ten largest hold approximately 7%. The specimen was peripheral blood, collected on day 0 of AZD1222 vaccination. The receptor set was obtained from an adult in good health.

The chain is built from TRBV19 and TRBJ2-6, with TRBD2 identical over 8 bases. J gave up 0 bases and V 4 bases, and 8 bases lay outside the gene matches. The CDR3 has 18 amino acids. Per the germline V gene, CDR1 is LNHDA and CDR2 is SQIVND (reference sequence). The CDR3 bases are TGTGCCAGTAGTAAAGTTAGCGGGATCCCCTCTGGGGCCAACGTCCTGACTTTC. Amino acids: CASSKVSGIPSGANVLTF.

In the case of this clone: The sample has other DNA sequences that encode this CDR3 too. The chain joins TRBV4-1 to TRBJ1-5; 11 bases agree with TRBD1. The V gene's germline CDR1 is MGHRA and CDR2 YSYEKL. The CDR3 runs to 15 residues. Germline trimming cut 0 bases from V and 6 bases from J; bases unmatched to any gene: 1. In DNA form, the CDR3 reads TGCGCCAGCAGCCAAGAGGGACAGGGGGGTCAGCCCCAGCATTTT. It yields the protein CASSQEGQGGQPQHF.

V usage is TRBV10-3 and J usage is TRBJ1-1; a possible D gene is TRBD1 (6 bases). V was cut by 4 bases and J by 7 bases, with 13 bases left in between. This CDR3 contains 13 residues. Germline values: CDR1 ENHRY, CDR2 SYGVKD. The CDR3 DNA reads TGTGCCATCAGTGGAGAGGGACACAATGAAGCTTTCTTT. This codes for CAISGEGHNEAFF.

The chain recombines TRBV6-5 with TRBJ1-6; TRBD1 is a possible D gene (6 bases). V was pared by 2 bases and J by 7 bases, with 9 bases between. CDR3 length: 14 residues. From germline, CDR1 is MNHEY and CDR2 SVGAGI. Here the CDR3 DNA reads TGTGCCAGCAGTTACAACAGGGCAAATTCACCCCTCCACTTT. It specifies CASSYNRANSPLHF.

J is TRBJ1-1 and V is TRBV5-1, with 10 nucleotides matching TRBD1. J was trimmed by 5 bases and V by 4 bases; bases with no gene match: 8. The V gene's germline CDR1 is SGHRS and CDR2 YFSETQ. This CDR3 has 15 residues. The CDR3 DNA reads TGCGCCAGCAGCGGACCGGGACAGGGGTTAACTGAAGCTTTCTTT. Its translation is CASSGPGQGLTEAFF.

The chain is built from TRBV6-5 and TRBJ1-2; possible D gene TRBD1, 5 bases. The V and J ends lost 5 bases and 7 bases respectively, with 17 bases between them. Germline CDR1 and CDR2: MNHEY and SVGAGI. The CDR3 consists of 14 residues. The DNA for the CDR3 is TGTGCCAGCAGTAATACCGGGACGTTTAGTGGCTACACCTTC. This gives the protein CASSNTGTFSGYTF.

The rearrangement uses TRBV24-1 and TRBJ1-5, with a possible D match to TRBD1 (6 bases). This CDR3 is 14 amino acids long. V was cut by 4 bases and J by 0 bases, with 6 bases left in between. Per the germline V gene, CDR1 is KGHDR and CDR2 is SFDVKD. The CDR3 sequence: CATSEQGSNQPQHF. CDR3 DNA: TGTGCCACCAGTGAACAGGGTAGCAATCAGCCCCAGCATTTT.

The J gene is TRBJ1-5, the V gene TRBV16; TRBD1 matches 9 bases. Per germline, CDR1 KGHSY and CDR2 FQNENV. This CDR3 comprises 15 residues. The ends lost 0 bases at V and 6 bases at J; junction bases unmatched: 3. The CDR3 spells CASSQSGQGVQPQHF. CDR3 nucleotide sequence: TGTGCCAGCAGCCAATCGGGACAGGGTGTTCAGCCCCAGCATTTT.

The chain employs TRBV28 and TRBJ1-5; the D is unclear. The CDR3 totals 12 residues. The V end lost 6 bases, the J end lost 0 bases, and 3 bases lay between the germline ends. The germline gives CDR1 MDHEN, CDR2 SYDVKM. CDR3 amino acids: CASRDSNQPQHF. The CDR3 DNA sequence: TGTGCCAGCAGGGATAGCAATCAGCCCCAGCATTTT.

This clone is classed as medium-sized. The chain links TRBV28 to TRBJ2-2; no clear D. The V end lost 5 bases, the J end lost 5 bases, and 18 bases lay between the germline ends. Germline loops: CDR1 MDHEN, CDR2 SYDVKM. The CDR3 totals 16 residues. The CDR3 reads CASSLFRPEKTGELFF. CDR3 bases: TGTGCCAGCAGTCTCTTCAGACCCGAGAAGACCGGGGAGCTGTTTTTT.

The chain couples TRBV5-1 to TRBJ2-2; 7 bases are shared with TRBD1. V shed 6 bases and J 2 bases; nucleotides not matched to a gene: 7. CDR1 and CDR2 from the germline V gene are SGHRS and YFSETQ. The CDR3 sequence is 15 residues long. The CDR3 sequence: CASTPGDSNTGELFF. Written as DNA, the CDR3 is TGCGCCAGCACCCCCGGGGACAGCAACACCGGGGAGCTGTTTTTT. The full variable domain, completed using reference TRBV5-1 and TRBJ2-2, is KAGVTQTPRYLIKTRGQQVTLSCSPISGHRSVSWYQQTPGQGLQFLFEYFSETQRNKGNFPGRFSGRQFSNSRSEMNVSTLELGDSALYLCASTPGDSNTGELFFGEGSRLTVL.

The CDR3 loop reads CASSTTRTRTLDGYTF. The CDR3 DNA reads as TGTGCCAGCTCAACCACCCGGACACGAACCCTGGATGGCTACACCTTC. The chain combines TRBV18 with TRBJ1-2; maybe TRBD1 (5 bases). The germline V gene has CDR1 KGHSH and CDR2 LQKENI. The CDR3 runs to 16 residues. Trimming pared 5 bases from V and 6 bases from J, leaving 22 bases between.

The rearrangement links TRBV5-1 to TRBJ2-2; D not certain. This CDR3 region has 13 residues. Germline loops: CDR1 SGHRS, CDR2 YFSETQ. V lost 5 bases and J 4 bases, leaving 9 bases between the germline ends. CDR3 region: CASRTGSTGELFF. CDR3 in DNA: TGCGCCAGCAGAACTGGTAGCACCGGGGAGCTGTTTTTT.

This chain connects TRBV3-1 (or the pseudogene TRBV3-2) to TRBJ2-1; D perhaps matches TRBD1 (5 bases). Germline CDR1 is LGHDT and CDR2 is YNNKEL (reference sequence). V was shortened by 6 bases and J by 0 bases, with 12 bases between the two germline ends. The CDR3 consists of 15 residues. The CDR3 nucleotides are TGTGCCAGCAGGCCCCGACAGAGCTCCTACAATGAGCAGTTCTTC. This gives the protein CASRPRQSSYNEQFF.

The rearrangement links TRBV19 to TRBJ1-5, with D tentatively TRBD1 (5 bases). This CDR3 region has 15 residues. Germline V lookup: CDR1 LNHDA, CDR2 SQIVND (reference sequence). V dropped 6 bases and J dropped 4 bases, with 16 bases sitting between them. In DNA form, the CDR3 reads TGTGCCAGTAGAACTAGCAGGGTACCGAATCAGCCCCAGCATTTT. Its protein product is CASRTSRVPNQPQHF.